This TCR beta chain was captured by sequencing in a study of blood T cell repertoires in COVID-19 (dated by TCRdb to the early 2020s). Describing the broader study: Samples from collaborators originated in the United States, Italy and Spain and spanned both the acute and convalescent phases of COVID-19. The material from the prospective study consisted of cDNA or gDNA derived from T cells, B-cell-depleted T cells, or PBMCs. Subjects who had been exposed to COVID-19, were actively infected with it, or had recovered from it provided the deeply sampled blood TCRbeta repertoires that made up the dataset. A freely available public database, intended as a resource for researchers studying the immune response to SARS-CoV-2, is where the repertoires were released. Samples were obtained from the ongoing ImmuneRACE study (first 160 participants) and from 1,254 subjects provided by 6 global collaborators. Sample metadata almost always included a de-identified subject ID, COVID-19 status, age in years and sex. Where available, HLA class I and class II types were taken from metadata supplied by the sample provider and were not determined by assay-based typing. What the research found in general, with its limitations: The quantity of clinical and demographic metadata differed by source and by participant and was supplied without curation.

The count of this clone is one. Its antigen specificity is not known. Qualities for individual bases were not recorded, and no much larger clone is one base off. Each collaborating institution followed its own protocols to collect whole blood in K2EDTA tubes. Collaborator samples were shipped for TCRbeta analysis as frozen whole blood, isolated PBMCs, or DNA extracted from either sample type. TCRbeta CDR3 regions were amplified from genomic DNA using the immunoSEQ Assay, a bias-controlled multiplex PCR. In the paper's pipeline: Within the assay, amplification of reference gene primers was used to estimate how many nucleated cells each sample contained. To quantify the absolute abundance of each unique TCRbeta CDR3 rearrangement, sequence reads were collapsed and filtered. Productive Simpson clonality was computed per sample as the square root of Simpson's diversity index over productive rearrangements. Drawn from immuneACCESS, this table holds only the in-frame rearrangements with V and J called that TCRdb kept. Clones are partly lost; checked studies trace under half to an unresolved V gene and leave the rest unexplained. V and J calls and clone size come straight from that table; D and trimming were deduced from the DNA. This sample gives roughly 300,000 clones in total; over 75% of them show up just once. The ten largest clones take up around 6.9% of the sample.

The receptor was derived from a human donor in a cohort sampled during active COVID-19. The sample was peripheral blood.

The CDR3 has the sequence CASSSLQGADYGYTF. The DNA is as follows: TGTGCCAGCAGTTCCCTACAGGGGGCAGATTATGGCTACACCTTC. The sequence is built from TRBV27 and TRBJ1-2; 9 bases in between match TRBD1. As encoded in the germline V gene (reference sequence), CDR1 is MNHEY while CDR2 is SMNVEV. The CDR3 goes from the cysteine to the phenylalanine over 15 residues. CDR3 DNA is the only sequence kept; it has 45 bases, read in frame from the first base. V trim: 4 bases; J trim: 5 bases; unmatched bases: 8.